The clone carrying this T cell receptor beta chain was counted at least ten times. This entry belongs to a study of T cells in Graves' hyperthyroidism and ophthalmopathy. RNA transcripts provided the source from which TCR beta CDR3 regions were amplified. HTBI primers were employed in a first-round RT-PCR of the TCR CDR3. In TCRdb, the multiplex PCR reads were re-called with MiXCR into one record per CDR3 protein. The sample consists of 600,000 to 700,000 distinct CDR3 sequences, over 12% of them appearing once. Germline V gene data show CDR1 as MNHEY and CDR2 as SVGAGI. The CDR3 extends over 12 amino acids. V was pared by 5 bases and J by 3 bases, with 8 bases between.

This TCR was sampled from a woman in her 40s with Graves' ophthalmopathy. The rearrangement uses TRBV6-5 and TRBJ2-7, with D hard to call. The sample consisted of blood. The CDR3 loop is CASSRNLYEQYF. The CDR3 DNA reads TGTGCCAGCAGTCGCAACCTCTACGAGCAGTACTTC.